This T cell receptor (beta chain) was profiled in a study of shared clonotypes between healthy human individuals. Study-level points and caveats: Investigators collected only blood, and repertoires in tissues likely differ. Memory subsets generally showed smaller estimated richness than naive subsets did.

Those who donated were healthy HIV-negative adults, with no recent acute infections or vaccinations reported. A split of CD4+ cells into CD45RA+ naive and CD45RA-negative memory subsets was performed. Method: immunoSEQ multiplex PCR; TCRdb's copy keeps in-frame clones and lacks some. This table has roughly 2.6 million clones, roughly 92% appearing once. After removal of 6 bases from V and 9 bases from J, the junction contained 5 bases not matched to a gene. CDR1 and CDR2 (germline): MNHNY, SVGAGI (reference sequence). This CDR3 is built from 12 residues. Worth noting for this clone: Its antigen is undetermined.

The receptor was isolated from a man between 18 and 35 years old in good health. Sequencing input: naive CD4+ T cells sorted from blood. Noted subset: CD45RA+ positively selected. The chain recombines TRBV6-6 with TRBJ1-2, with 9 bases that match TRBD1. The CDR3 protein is CASSTTGGSYTF. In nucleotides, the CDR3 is TGTGCCAGCAGCACCACAGGGGGCAGCTACACCTTC.